This T cell receptor beta chain was observed in a study of blood T cell repertoires in COVID-19. Study at large: Researchers got acute and convalescent COVID-19 samples from the United States, Italy and Spain. From T cells, B-cell-depleted T cells, or PBMCs came the material, which was cDNA or gDNA.

Authors' processing steps: Amplifying reference gene primers gave estimates of nucleated cell counts. TCRdb's table, derived via immunoSEQ multiplex PCR, lists solely in-frame clones and lacks some. V, J and clone size are those of that table, while D and trimming were read from the DNA. The sample records some 190,000 clones, 70% to 90% being singletons. Germline trimming cut 5 bases from V and 0 bases from J; bases unmatched to any gene: 8. From germline, CDR1 is SGHAT and CDR2 FQNNGV. This CDR3 comprises 16 residues. This chain joins TRBV11-2 and TRBJ2-3; TRBD1 matches at 7 bases. This receptor was identified in a human donor with active or convalescent COVID-19. The donor label of this sample is uncertain. What was sequenced was peripheral blood. Here the CDR3 reads CASSLRDRPSTDTQYF. CDR3 coding DNA: TGTGCCAGCAGCCTTAGGGACAGACCTAGCACAGATACGCAGTATTTT.